Listed below are T cell receptor beta chains from one sample, sequenced in a study of T cell repertoires in cytomegalovirus infection. TCRdb reprocessed the reads via MiXCR and lists one record per CDR3 protein. The table has 350,000 to 500,000 distinct CDR3 sequences, 31% seen once. Sequenced material: PBMCs. These receptors came from a human donor in good health (CMV status not recorded). Some clones in this sample may be carry-over from other donors' samples. Both conserved end residues are part of each CDR3. The D gene is left open where the match is weak. The size of a clone is reported for some rows only, either as once, few or many, or as a class for expanded clones.

d_call j_call clone_size cdr3_length v_call cdr3_aa cdr3_nt
. TRBJ2-7 . 13 TRBV7-9 CASSSPRHNEQYF TGTGCCAGCAGCTCTCCGAGACATAACGAGCAGTACTTC
. TRBJ1-6 . 14 TRBV10-2 CASSESLDGSPLHF TGCGCCAGCAGTGAGTCCCTAGATGGTTCACCCCTCCACTTT
. TRBJ1-6 many 12 TRBV7-6 CASSSPNSPLHF TGTGCCAGCAGCTCTCCCAATTCACCCCTCCACTTT
. TRBJ1-3 . 13 TRBV6-6 CASSYSVHEAIYF TGTGCCAGCAGTTACTCAGTGCATGAGGCCATATATTTT
. TRBJ2-2 . 14 TRBV6-4 CASRDSEETAELFF TGTGCCAGCAGGGACTCTGAAGAGACCGCGGAGCTGTTTTTT
. TRBJ1-3 many 15 TRBV11-2 CASSTIGVSGNTIYF TGTGCCAGCAGCACGATAGGGGTATCTGGAAACACCATATATTTT
. TRBJ1-2 . 13 TRBV6-6 CASSSREEGGYTF TGTGCCAGCAGTTCCCGGGAAGAGGGTGGCTACACCTTC
TRBD2 TRBJ2-3 . 17 TRBV4-3 CASSQDPVGPGGDTQYF TGCGCCAGCAGCCAAGATCCGGTGGGGCCGGGAGGAGATACGCAGTATTTT
TRBD1 TRBJ1-1 many 15 TRBV6-5 CASSYSTGAGTEAFF TGTGCCAGCAGTTACTCAACAGGGGCGGGCACTGAAGCTTTCTTT
TRBD2 TRBJ2-5 . 12 TRBV28 CASRWGGETQYF TGTGCCAGCCGCTGGGGAGGGGAGACCCAGTACTTC
. TRBJ1-6 few 15 TRBV6-5 CASSYSQGRNSPLHF TGTGCCAGCAGTTACTCCCAGGGGAGGAATTCACCCCTCCACTTT
. TRBJ2-3 . 14 TRBV25-1 CASSEWGLVDTQYF TGTGCCAGCAGTGAGTGGGGGCTCGTCGATACGCAGTATTTT
TRBD1 TRBJ2-7 . 14 TRBV25-1 CASSGTGESQEQYF TGTGCCAGCAGTGGAACAGGGGAGTCGCAAGAGCAGTACTTC
TRBD1 TRBJ1-1 . 15 TRBV6-2/TRBV6-3 CASSYSNRGDTEAFF TGTGCCAGCAGTTACTCCAACAGGGGGGACACTGAAGCTTTCTTT
. TRBJ2-4 many 16 TRBV7-8 CASSLDGGPPRGIQYF TGTGCCAGCAGCTTAGACGGGGGTCCCCCGAGGGGCATTCAGTACTTC
TRBD1 TRBJ2-7 few 15 TRBV12-3/TRBV12-4 CASSFRDRSSYEQYF TGTGCCAGCAGTTTTCGGGACAGGAGCTCCTACGAGCAGTACTTC
TRBD1 TRBJ1-2 many 16 TRBV7-9 CASTTTPDRGLDGYTF TGTGCCAGCACCACTACCCCGGACAGGGGGCTAGATGGCTACACCTTC
TRBD1 TRBJ1-2 . 16 TRBV20-1 CSARARGTGANYGYTF TGCAGTGCTAGAGCCCGAGGGACAGGAGCTAACTATGGCTACACCTTC
. TRBJ2-7 . 14 TRBV6-2/TRBV6-3 CASSYGGTNYEQYF TGTGCCAGCAGTTACGGAGGGACAAACTACGAGCAGTACTTC
. TRBJ1-1 . 14 TRBV11-3 CASSKSTGNTEAFF TGTGCCAGCAGCAAGAGTACGGGGAACACTGAAGCTTTCTTT
. TRBJ2-3 . 15 TRBV19 CASSTWTESTDTQYF TGTGCCAGTAGTACTTGGACAGAAAGCACAGATACGCAGTATTTT
. TRBJ2-1 few 16 TRBV3-1 CASSGGGWNLDNEQFF TGTGCCAGCAGCGGAGGGGGGTGGAATTTGGACAATGAGCAGTTCTTC
TRBD1 TRBJ1-5 . 13 TRBV6-6 CASSGQVRQPQHF TGTGCCAGCAGTGGACAGGTTCGACAGCCCCAGCATTTT
. TRBJ2-1 many 13 TRBV7-9 CASSPGTSNEQFF TGTGCCAGCAGCCCCGGGACAAGCAATGAGCAGTTCTTC
. TRBJ2-5 few 15 TRBV6-1 CASSEVMGIGETQYF TGTGCCAGCAGTGAAGTGATGGGAATCGGGGAGACCCAGTACTTC